Listed here is a single T cell receptor (beta chain). The target antigen is unknown. This entry is derived from a study of cytomegalovirus exposure and HLA in healthy donors. Study at large: A prior analysis found roughly 110 million unique TCR beta sequences from 150 million to 200 million T cells. General study results and limits: In a later analysis, at a false discovery rate of 0.05, fewer than 20,000 TCR beta sequences matched HLA alleles.

Likely unrecorded immune exposures existed in these nominally healthy donors. The PCR used 60 Vbeta and 13 Jbeta primers. Some clones are missing from TCRdb's copy, which holds only in-frame ones; the method was immunoSEQ multiplex PCR. The repertoire consists of 120,000 or so clones, with about 79% occurring once and the leading ten covering over 2.5%. Germline CDR1 is SNHLY and CDR2 is FYNNEI. V lost 9 bases and J lost 6, with 21 bases in between. This CDR3 is built from 14 residues. The chain joins TRBV2 to TRBJ2-7; possible D gene TRBD2, 7 bases. The sequence derives from a woman aged 45-60 years in good health and CMV-seronegative. The sample was PBMCs. Here the CDR3 reads CARGGAERLGEQYF. In DNA form, the CDR3 reads TGTGCCAGGGGGGGGGCGGAACGCCTCGGCGAGCAGTACTTC.